These 6 T cell receptor beta chains were all obtained from the same sample, sequenced in a study of T cell changes during pregnancy in multiple sclerosis. The assay was immunoSEQ multiplex PCR, and TCRdb's table has in-frame clones only and misses some. This sample has over 70,000 clones, with less than 95% found just once. This specimen consisted of peripheral blood, obtained in the first trimester of pregnancy. Receptors originate from a female donor in good health, enrolled as a control in a pregnancy study.

The chain employs TRBV11-2 and TRBJ1-1; D not resolved. Germline CDR1 and CDR2: SGHAT and FQNNGV. The CDR3 spans 14 residues. The ends were cut back, 2 bases at V and 10 bases at J, with 17 bases in the middle. This CDR3 is CASSLSGKLIGAFF. The CDR3 DNA reads TGTGCCAGCAGCTTATCGGGGAAGTTGATAGGAGCTTTCTTT.

Comments on this clone: Other DNA sequences from this sample encode an identical CDR3 as well. The chain combines TRBV29-1 with TRBJ1-2; a weak D match, TRBD1 (5 bases). The germline CDR1 and CDR2 sequences are SQVTM and ANQGSEA. The CDR3 spans 14 residues. Trimming pared 6 bases from V and 2 bases from J, leaving 16 bases between. The CDR3, as DNA: TGCAGCGTCTCCCTAGGGGCGTGGAACTATGGCTACACCTTC. Its protein is CSVSLGAWNYGYTF.

The V gene is TRBV13, the J gene TRBJ1-2; possible D gene TRBD1, 5 bases. In germline, CDR1 is PRHDT, CDR2 FYEKMQ (reference sequence). CDR3 length: 14 residues. V was clipped by 7 bases and J by 4 bases, with 16 bases between them. This chain's CDR3 is CASTSPGLGYGYTF. The DNA of the CDR3 is TGTGCCAGCACCTCCCCGGGACTAGGCTATGGCTACACCTTC.

The chain employs TRBV2 and TRBJ1-2; 7 bases line up with TRBD1. CDR1 is SNHLY, CDR2 FYNNEI, per germline. This CDR3 contains 11 residues. V shed 7 bases, J shed 6 bases, and the junction held 2 bases outside the gene matches. The CDR3 loop is CASKTGDGYTF. The CDR3 coding sequence is TGTGCCAGCAAAACAGGGGATGGCTACACCTTC.

The chain combines TRBV4-2 with TRBJ2-7, with TRBD1 matching 8 bases. Trimming took 1 base from V and 3 from J; bases not matched to a gene: 2. This CDR3 has 14 amino acids. Germline loops: CDR1 LGHNA, CDR2 YNFKEQ. In DNA form, the CDR3 reads TGTGCCAGCAGCCAAGGGACAGGGTTCTACGAGCAGTACTTC. Translating gives CASSQGTGFYEQYF.

V usage is TRBV4-3 and J usage is TRBJ2-2, with 8 bases aligning to TRBD1. The CDR3 covers 15 residues. CDR1 is LGHNA, CDR2 YSLEER, per germline. Germline trimming cut 3 bases from V and 0 bases from J; bases unmatched to any gene: 0. The CDR3 loop is CASSQTGANTGELFF. In DNA form, the CDR3 reads TGCGCCAGCAGCCAGACAGGGGCGAACACCGGGGAGCTGTTTTTT.